This TCR beta chain was sequenced in a study of blood T cell repertoires in COVID-19. At the level of the study: Donors in the United States, Italy and Spain gave samples during acute or convalescent COVID-19. The cDNA or gDNA used as material had been derived from T cells, B-cell-depleted T cells, or PBMCs.

In the authors' methods: Nucleated cell counts were estimated from reference gene primer amplification. Using immunoSEQ multiplex PCR, the repertoire was profiled, and TCRdb retains in-frame clones only, with some absent. Clonal size and the V and J genes are those of that table, whereas D and trimming came from the DNA. The sample lists around 50,000 clones; roughly nine tenths were seen once. This CDR3 contains 16 residues. With V trimmed by 5 bases and J by 4 bases, 9 bases remained unmatched. Germline CDR1 reads MDHEN; CDR2 reads SYDVKM. Sequencing input: peripheral blood. The sequence derives from a human donor in a cohort sampled during active COVID-19. The chain links TRBV28 to TRBJ1-5, with TRBD1 matching over 9 bases. The CDR3 loop reads CASSPNRDRVNQPQHF. In nucleotides, the CDR3 is TGTGCCAGCAGTCCTAACCGGGACAGGGTTAATCAGCCCCAGCATTTT.